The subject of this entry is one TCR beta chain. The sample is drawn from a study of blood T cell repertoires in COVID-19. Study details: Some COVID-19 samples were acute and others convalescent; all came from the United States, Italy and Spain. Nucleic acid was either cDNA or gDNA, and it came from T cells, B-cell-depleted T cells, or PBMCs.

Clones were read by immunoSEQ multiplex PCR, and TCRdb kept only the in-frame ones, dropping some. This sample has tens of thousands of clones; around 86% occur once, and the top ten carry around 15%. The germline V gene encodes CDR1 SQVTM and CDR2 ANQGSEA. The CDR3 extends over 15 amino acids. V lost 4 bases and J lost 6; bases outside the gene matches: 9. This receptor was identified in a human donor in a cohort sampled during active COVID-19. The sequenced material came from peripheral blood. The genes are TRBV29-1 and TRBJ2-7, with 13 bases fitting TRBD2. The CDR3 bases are TGCAGCGTTGGAGGGCAGGGGACTAGCGGGGTCGAGCAGTACTTC. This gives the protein CSVGGQGTSGVEQYF.